This T cell receptor (beta chain) was profiled in a study of PD-L1 blockade in urothelial cancer. Turning to the study itself: Samples of blood were analyzed 3 weeks (second dose) and 6 weeks after treatment start.

This clone has a single count. Its target is not known. Assay: immunoSEQ multiplex PCR; the TCRdb copy retains only in-frame clones and omits some. The profile shows approximately 34,000 clones, roughly 88% of them singletons. General observations from the study: Tumor-associated TCR clones expanded more in blood at 3 weeks in patients with durable benefit.

Trimming cost V 3 bases and J 8 bases, with 16 bases left between them. Per the germline V gene, CDR1 is LNHDA and CDR2 is SQIVND (reference sequence). There are 15 residues in the CDR3. The genes are TRBV19 and TRBJ2-2, with a possible D match to TRBD1 (6 bases). Sequencing was performed on PBMCs, taken around atezolizumab (anti-PD-L1) treatment. The source is a man aged 55 to 69 with urothelial cancer. The CDR3 region is CASSIQGLRAGELFF. In DNA form, the CDR3 reads TGTGCCAGTAGTATTCAGGGGCTGCGGGCTGGGGAGCTGTTTTTT.